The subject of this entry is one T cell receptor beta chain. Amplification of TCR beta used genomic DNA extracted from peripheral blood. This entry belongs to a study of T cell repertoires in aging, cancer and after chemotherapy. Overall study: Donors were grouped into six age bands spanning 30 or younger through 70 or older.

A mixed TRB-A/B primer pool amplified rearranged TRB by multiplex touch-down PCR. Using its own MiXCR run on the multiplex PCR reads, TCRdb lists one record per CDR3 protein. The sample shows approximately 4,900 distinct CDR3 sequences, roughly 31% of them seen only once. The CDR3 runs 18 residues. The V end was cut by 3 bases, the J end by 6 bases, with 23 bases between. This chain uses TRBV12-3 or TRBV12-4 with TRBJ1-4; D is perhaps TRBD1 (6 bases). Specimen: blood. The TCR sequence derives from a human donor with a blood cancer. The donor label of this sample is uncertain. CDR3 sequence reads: CASSFARGESLGDEKLFF. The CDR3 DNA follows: TGTGCCAGCAGTTTCGCGAGGGGGGAAAGTCTAGGGGATGAAAAACTGTTTTTT.